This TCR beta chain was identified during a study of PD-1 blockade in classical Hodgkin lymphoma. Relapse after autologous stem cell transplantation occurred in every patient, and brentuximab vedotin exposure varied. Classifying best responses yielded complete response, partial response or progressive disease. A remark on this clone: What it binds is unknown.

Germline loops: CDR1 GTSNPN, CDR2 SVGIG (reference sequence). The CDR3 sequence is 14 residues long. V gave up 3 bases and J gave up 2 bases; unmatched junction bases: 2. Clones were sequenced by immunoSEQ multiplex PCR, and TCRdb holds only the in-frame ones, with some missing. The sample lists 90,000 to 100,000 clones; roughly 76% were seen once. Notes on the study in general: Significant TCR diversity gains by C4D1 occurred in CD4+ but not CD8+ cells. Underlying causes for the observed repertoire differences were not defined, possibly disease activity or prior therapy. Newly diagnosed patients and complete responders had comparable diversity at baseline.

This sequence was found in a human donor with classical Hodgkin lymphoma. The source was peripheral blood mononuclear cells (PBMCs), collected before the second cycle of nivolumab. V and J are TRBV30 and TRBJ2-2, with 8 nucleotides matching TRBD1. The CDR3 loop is CAWSGQGNTGELFF. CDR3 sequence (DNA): TGTGCCTGGAGCGGACAGGGTAACACCGGGGAGCTGTTTTTT.